These T cell receptor beta chains were read from a single sample in a study of blood T cell repertoires in COVID-19. Here immunoSEQ multiplex PCR was the method, and the copy in TCRdb shows in-frame clones only, minus some. The top ten hold about 2.9% of the sample, which has about 200,000 clones, around nine tenths seen once. Input material: peripheral blood. The receptors were sampled from a man between 60 and 75 years old with acute or convalescent COVID-19. Each CDR3 is given with its conserved first and last residue. Rows give clone size only sometimes, using once, few, many, or a class for an expanded clone.

TRBV6-6	.	CASSPDREQFF
TRBV5-6	few	CASSLNFGRGNTEAFF
TRBV7-2	.	CASSLDRDRYNEQFF
TRBV6-4	.	CASSPSRGGLPLEGYTF
TRBV27	.	CASSLSLNSYNSPLHF
TRBV19	once	CASSIGTGGGQPQHF
TRBV7-2	once	CASSPRQGTNEKLFF
TRBV18	.	CASSPPQGSSQPQHF
TRBV6-2/TRBV6-3	once	CASSPPDRATYNEQFF
TRBV15	.	CATSRDRVAGSVYEQYF
TRBV5-1	few	CASSLTGSDYEQYF